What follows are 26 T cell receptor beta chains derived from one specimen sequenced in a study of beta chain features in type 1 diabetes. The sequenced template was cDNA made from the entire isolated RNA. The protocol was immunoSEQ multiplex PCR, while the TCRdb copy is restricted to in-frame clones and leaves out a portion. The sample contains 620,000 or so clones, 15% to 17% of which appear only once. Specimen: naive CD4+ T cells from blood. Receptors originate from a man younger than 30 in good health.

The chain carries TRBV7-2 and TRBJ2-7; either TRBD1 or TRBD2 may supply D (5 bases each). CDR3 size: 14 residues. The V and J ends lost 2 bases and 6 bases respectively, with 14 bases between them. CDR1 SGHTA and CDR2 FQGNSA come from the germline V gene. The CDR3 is CASSLRGREREQYF. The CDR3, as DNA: TGTGCCAGCAGCTTAAGGGGCAGGGAGCGCGAGCAGTACTTC.

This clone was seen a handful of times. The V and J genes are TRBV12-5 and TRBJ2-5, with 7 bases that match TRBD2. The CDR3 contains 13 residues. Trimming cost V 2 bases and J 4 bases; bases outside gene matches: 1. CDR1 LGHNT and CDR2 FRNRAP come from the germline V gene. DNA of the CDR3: TGTGCTAGTGGTTTGAGCGGGGCAGAGACCCAGTACTTC. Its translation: CASGLSGAETQYF.

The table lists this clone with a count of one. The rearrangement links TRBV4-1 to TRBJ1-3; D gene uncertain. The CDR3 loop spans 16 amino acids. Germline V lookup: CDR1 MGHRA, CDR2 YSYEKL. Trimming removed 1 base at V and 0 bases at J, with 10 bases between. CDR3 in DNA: TGCGCCAGCAGCCAAGTTGAGGTCGTCTCTGGAAACACCATATATTTT. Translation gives CASSQVEVVSGNTIYF.

This chain's CDR3 is CASSLWTGRYEQYF. The CDR3 nucleotides read TGTGCCAGCAGCCTATGGACAGGGAGGTACGAGCAGTACTTC. The chain recombines TRBV7-9 with TRBJ2-7, with 8 positions matching TRBD1. Germline V lookup: CDR1 SEHNR, CDR2 FQNEAQ (reference sequence). V lost 5 bases and J lost 4; bases outside the gene matches: 7. The CDR3 is 14 amino acids.

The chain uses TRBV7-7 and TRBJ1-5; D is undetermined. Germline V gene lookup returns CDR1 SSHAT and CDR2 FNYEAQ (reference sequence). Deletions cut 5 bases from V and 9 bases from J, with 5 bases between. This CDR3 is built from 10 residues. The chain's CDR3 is CASSPGPQHF. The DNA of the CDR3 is TGTGCCAGCAGCCCAGGGCCCCAGCATTTT.

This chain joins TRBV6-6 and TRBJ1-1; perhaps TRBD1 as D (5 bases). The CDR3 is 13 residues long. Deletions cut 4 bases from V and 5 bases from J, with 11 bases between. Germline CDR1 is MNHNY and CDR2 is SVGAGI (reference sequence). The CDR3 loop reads CASSLWGGTEAFF. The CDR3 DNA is TGTGCCAGCAGTTTATGGGGGGGGACTGAAGCTTTCTTT.

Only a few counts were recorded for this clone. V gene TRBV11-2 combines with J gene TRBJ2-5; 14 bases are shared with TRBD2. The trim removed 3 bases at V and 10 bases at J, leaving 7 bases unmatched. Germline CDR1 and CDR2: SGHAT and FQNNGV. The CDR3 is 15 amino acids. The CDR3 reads CASSLQGLAGGGQYF. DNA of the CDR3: TGTGCCAGCAGCTTGCAAGGACTAGCGGGAGGAGGCCAGTACTTC.

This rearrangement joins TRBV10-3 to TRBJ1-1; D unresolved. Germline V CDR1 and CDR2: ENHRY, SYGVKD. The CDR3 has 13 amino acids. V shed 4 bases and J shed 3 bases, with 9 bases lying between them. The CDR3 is CAISGSRDTEAFF. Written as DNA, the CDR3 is TGTGCCATCAGTGGCAGTCGGGACACTGAAGCTTTCTTT.

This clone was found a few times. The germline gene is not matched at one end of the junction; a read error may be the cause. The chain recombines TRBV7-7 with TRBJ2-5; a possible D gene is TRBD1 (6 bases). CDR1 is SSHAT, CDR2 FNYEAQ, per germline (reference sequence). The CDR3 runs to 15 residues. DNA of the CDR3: TGTGCTAGCAGCCGGCGAAGGACAGAGTCGGAGACCCAGTACTTC. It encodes CASSRRRTESETQYF. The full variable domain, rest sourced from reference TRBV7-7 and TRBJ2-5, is GAGVSQSPRYKVTKRGQDVTLRCDPISSHATLYWYQQALGQGPEFLTYFNYEAQPDKSGLPSDRFSAERPEGSISTLTIQRTEQRDSAMYRCASSRRRTESETQYFGPGTRLLVL.

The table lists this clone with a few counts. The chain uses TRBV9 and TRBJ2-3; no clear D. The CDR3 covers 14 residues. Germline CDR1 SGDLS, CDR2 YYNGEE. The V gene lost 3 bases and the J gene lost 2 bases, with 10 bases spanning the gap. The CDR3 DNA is TGTGCCAGCAGCGAGATGGCTGCCACAGATACGCAGTATTTT. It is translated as CASSEMAATDTQYF.

In DNA, the CDR3 is TGTGCCAGCAGCTTTAAGACAGGGCCAAACACAGATACGCAGTATTTT. This codes for CASSFKTGPNTDTQYF. V is TRBV5-4 and J is TRBJ2-3, with 7 bases matching TRBD1. Germline V CDR1 and CDR2: SGHNT, YYREEE (reference sequence). The CDR3 is 16 amino acids. With V trimmed by 2 bases and J by 2 bases, 8 bases remained unmatched. Based on the CDR3 plus reference TRBV5-4 and TRBJ2-3, the full variable domain is ETGVTQSPTHLIKTRGQQVTLRCSSQSGHNTVSWYQQALGQGPQFIFQYYREEENGRGNFPPRFSGLQFPNYSSELNVNALELDDSALYLCASSFKTGPNTDTQYFGPGTRLTVL.

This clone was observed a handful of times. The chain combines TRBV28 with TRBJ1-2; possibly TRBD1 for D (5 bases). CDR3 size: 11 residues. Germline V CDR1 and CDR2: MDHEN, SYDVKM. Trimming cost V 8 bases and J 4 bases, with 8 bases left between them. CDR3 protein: CASGASYGYTF. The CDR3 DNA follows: TGTGCCAGCGGGGCCTCCTATGGCTACACCTTC.

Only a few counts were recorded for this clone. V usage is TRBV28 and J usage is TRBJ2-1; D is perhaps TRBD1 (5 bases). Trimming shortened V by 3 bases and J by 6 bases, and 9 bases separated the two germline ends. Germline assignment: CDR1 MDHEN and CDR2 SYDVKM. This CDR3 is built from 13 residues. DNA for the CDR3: TGTGCCAGCAGTTTTGGTAGGGGCAATGAGCAGTTCTTC. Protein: CASSFGRGNEQFF. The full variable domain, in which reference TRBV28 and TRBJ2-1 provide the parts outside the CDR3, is DVKVTQSSRYLVKRTGEKVFLECVQDMDHENMFWYRQDPGLGLRLIYFSYDVKMKEKGDIPEGYSVSREKKERFSLILESASTNQTSMYLCASSFGRGNEQFFGPGTRLTVL.

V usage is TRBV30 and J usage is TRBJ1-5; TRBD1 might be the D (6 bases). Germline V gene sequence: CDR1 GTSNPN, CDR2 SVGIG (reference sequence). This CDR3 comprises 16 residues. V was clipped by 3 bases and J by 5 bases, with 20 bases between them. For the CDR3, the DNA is TGTGCCTGGAGAGGGGGAGCAGGGAATATCGATCAGCCCCAGCATTTT. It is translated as CAWRGGAGNIDQPQHF.

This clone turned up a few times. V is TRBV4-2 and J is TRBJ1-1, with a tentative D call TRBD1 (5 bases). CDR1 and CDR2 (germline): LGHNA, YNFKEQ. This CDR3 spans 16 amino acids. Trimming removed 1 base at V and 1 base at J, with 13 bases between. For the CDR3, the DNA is TGTGCCAGCAGCCAAGCGAGAGGGACGTCGAACACTGAAGCTTTCTTT. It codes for CASSQARGTSNTEAFF.

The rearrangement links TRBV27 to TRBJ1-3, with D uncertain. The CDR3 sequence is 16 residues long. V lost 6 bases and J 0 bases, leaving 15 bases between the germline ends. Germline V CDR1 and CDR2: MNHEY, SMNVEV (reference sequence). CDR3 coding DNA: TGTGCCAGCAGCCCAGTAGCGGGGTCCTCTGGAAACACCATATATTTT. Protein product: CASSPVAGSSGNTIYF.

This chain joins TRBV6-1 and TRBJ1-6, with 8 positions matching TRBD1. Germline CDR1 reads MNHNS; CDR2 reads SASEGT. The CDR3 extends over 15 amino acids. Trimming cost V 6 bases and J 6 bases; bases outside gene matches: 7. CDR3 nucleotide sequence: TGTGCCAGCAGACCCGACAGGGGAGGTAATTCACCCCTCCACTTT. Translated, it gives CASRPDRGGNSPLHF.

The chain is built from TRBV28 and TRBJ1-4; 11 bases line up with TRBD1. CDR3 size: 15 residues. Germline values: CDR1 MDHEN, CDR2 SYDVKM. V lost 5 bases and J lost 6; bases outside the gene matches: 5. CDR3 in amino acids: CASSPRTGGDEKLFF. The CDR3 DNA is TGTGCCAGCAGTCCCCGGACAGGGGGCGATGAAAAACTGTTTTTT.

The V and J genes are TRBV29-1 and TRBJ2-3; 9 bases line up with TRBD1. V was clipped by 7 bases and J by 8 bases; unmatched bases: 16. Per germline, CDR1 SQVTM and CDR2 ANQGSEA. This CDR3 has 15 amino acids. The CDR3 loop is CSANTGTGTLGTQYF. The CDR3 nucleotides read TGCAGCGCAAATACCGGGACAGGGACTCTGGGTACGCAGTATTTT.

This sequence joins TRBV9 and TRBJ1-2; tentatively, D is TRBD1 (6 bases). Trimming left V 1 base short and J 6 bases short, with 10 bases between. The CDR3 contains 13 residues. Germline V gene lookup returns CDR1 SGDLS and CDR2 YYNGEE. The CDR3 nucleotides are TGTGCCAGCAGCGTAACGGCAGGGGATGGCTACACCTTC. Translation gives CASSVTAGDGYTF.

The DNA for the CDR3 is TGTGCCATATCGGTCGCCAATGGCCCTATTGGCTACACCTTC. It is translated as CAISVANGPIGYTF. This sequence joins TRBV10-3 and TRBJ1-2; D is uncertain. Between the trimmed V and J ends, which lost 9 bases and 7 bases, there was a span of 21 bases. CDR3 length: 14 residues. Germline lookup yields CDR1 ENHRY and CDR2 SYGVKD.

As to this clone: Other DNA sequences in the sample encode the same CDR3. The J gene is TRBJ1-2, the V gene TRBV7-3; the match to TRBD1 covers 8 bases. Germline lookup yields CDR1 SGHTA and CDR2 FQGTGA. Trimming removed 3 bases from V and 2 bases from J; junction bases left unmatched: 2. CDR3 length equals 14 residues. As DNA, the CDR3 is TGTGCCAGCAGCTTTACAGGGGGGAACTATGGCTACACCTTC. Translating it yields CASSFTGGNYGYTF.

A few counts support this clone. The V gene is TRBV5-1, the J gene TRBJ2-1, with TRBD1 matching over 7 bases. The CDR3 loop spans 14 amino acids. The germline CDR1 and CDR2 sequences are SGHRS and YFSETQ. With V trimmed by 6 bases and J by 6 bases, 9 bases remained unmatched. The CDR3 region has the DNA TGCGCCAGCATCGCCGGGACAGAGTCCAATGAGCAGTTCTTC. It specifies CASIAGTESNEQFF.

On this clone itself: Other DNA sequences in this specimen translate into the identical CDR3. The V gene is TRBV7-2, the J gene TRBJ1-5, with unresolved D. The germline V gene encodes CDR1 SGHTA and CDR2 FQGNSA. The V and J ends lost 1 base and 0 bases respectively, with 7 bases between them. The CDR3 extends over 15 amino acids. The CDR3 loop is CASSLGQYSNQPQHF. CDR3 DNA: TGTGCCAGCAGCTTAGGACAATATAGCAATCAGCCCCAGCATTTT.

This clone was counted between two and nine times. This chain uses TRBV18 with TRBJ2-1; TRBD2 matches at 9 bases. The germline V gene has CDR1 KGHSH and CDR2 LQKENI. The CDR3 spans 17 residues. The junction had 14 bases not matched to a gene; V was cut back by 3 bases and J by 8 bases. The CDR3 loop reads CASSPFRGSGGGDEQFF. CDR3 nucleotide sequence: TGTGCCAGCTCACCCTTCAGGGGTAGCGGGGGCGGTGATGAGCAGTTCTTC.

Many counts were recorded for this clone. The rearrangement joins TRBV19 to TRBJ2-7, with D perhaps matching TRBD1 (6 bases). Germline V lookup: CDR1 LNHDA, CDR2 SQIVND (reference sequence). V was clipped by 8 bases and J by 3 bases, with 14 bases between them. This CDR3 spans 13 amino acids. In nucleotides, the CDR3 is TGTGCCAGTTCTCGACAGGACCTCTACGAGCAGTACTTC. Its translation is CASSRQDLYEQYF.